The clone carrying this T cell receptor (beta chain) has just a few counts. This entry comes from a study of radiation and T cells in renal cell carcinoma. As for treatment: treatment-naive control, cytoreductive nephrectomy. Controls included a few female and around ten male donors, resected 2011 to 2014. Sequencing used immunoSEQ multiplex PCR; TCRdb keeps in-frame clones, though not all of them. The data hold 10,000 to 12,000 clones, with 58% observed a single time. The length of the CDR3 is 15 residues. V lost 2 bases and J lost 6, with 16 bases in between. The germline CDR1 and CDR2 sequences are MNHNS and SASEGT.

The sequence was obtained from a middle-aged man with renal cell carcinoma. This chain uses TRBV6-1 with TRBJ1-1; D is possibly TRBD1 (5 bases). The sequencing here drew on tumor tissue, taken from a patient whose treatment was nephrectomy without radiotherapy. The CDR3 sequence: CASSELAGIFAEAFF. The CDR3 DNA sequence: TGTGCCAGCAGTGAACTAGCAGGGATCTTCGCTGAAGCTTTCTTT.